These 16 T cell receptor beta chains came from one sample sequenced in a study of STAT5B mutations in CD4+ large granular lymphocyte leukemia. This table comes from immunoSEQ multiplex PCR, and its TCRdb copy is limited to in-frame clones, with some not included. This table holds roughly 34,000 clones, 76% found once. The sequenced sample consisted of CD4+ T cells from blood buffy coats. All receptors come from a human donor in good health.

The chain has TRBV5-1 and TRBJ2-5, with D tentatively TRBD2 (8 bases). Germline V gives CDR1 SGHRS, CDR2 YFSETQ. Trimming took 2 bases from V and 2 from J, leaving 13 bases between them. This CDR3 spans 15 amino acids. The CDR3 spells CASSFRGGQQETQYF. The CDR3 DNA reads TGCGCCAGCAGCTTCCGGGGGGGACAGCAAGAGACCCAGTACTTC.

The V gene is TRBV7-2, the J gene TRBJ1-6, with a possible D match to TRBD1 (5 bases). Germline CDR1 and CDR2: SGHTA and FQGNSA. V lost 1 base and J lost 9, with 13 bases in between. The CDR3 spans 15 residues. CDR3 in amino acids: CASSLGGQVGSPLHF. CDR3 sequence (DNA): TGTGCCAGCAGCTTAGGGGGCCAGGTGGGTTCACCCCTCCACTTT.

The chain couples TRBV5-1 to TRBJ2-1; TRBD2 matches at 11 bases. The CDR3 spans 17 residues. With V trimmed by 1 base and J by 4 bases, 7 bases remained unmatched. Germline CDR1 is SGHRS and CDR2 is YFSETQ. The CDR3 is CASSLTSGGQRYNEQFF. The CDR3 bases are TGCGCCAGCAGCTTGACTAGCGGGGGTCAACGGTACAATGAGCAGTTCTTC.

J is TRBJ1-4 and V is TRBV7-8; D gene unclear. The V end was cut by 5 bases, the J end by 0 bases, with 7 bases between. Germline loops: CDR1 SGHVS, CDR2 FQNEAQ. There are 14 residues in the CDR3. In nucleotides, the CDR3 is TGTGCCAGCAGCCTGGTCCCAACTAATGAAAAACTGTTTTTT. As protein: CASSLVPTNEKLFF.

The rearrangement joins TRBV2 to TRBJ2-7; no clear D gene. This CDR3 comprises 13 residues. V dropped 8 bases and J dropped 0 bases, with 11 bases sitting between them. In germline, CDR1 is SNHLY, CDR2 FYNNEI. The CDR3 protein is CASALGNSYEQYF. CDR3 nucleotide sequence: TGTGCCAGCGCCCTGGGCAACTCCTACGAGCAGTACTTC.

CDR3 protein: CASSEAGNQPQHF. The CDR3, as DNA: TGTGCCAGCAGTGAGGCGGGGAATCAGCCCCAGCATTTT. The chain uses TRBV6-1 and TRBJ1-5, with D unresolved. Germline V gene lookup returns CDR1 MNHNS and CDR2 SASEGT. V gave up 3 bases and J gave up 4 bases, with 7 bases separating them. The CDR3 is 13 residues long.

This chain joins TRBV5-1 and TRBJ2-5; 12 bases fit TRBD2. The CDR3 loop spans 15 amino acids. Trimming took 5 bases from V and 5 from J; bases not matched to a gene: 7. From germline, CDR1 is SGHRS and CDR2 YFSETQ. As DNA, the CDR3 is TGCGCCAGCAGAACGGCCGGGACTAGCGGGGAGACCCAGTACTTC. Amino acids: CASRTAGTSGETQYF.

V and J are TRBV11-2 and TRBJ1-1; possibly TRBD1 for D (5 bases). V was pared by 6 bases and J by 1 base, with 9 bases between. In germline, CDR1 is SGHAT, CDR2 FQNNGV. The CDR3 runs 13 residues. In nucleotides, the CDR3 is TGTGCCAGCAGGTTAACAGGGAACACTGAAGCTTTCTTT. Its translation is CASRLTGNTEAFF.

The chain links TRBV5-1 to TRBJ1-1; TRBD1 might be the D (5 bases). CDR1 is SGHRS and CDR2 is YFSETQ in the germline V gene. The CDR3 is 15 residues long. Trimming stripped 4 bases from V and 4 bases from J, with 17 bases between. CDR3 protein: CASSRGGGGGTEAFF. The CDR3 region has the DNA TGCGCCAGCAGCCGCGGCGGGGGAGGAGGCACTGAAGCTTTCTTT. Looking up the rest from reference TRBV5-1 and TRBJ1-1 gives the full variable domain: KAGVTQTPRYLIKTRGQQVTLSCSPISGHRSVSWYQQTPGQGLQFLFEYFSETQRNKGNFPGRFSGRQFSNSRSEMNVSTLELGDSALYLCASSRGGGGGTEAFFGQGTRLTVV.

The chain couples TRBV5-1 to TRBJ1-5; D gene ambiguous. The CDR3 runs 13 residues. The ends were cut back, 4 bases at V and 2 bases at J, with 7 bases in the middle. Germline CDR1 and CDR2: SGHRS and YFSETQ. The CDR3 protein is CASSRVGNQPQHF. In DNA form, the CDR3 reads TGCGCCAGCAGCCGGGTCGGCAATCAGCCCCAGCATTTT.

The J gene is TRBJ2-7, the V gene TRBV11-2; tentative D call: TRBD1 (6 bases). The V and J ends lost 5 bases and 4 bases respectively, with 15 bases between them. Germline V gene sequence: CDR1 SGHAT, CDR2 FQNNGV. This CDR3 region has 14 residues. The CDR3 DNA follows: TGTGCCAGCAGCCAGCACGGACAGCAGTACGAGCAGTACTTC. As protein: CASSQHGQQYEQYF. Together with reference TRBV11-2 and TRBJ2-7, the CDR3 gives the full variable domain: EAGVAQSPRYKIIEKRQSVAFWCNPISGHATLYWYQQILGQGPKLLIQFQNNGVVDDSQLPKDRFSAERLKGVDSTLKIQPAKLEDSAVYLCASSQHGQQYEQYFGPGTRLTVT.

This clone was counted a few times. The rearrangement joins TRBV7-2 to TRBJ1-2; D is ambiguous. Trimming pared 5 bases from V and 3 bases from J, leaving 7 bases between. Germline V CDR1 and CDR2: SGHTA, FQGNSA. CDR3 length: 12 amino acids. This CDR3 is CASSPNYYGYTF. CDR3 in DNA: TGTGCCAGCAGCCCCAATTACTATGGCTACACCTTC. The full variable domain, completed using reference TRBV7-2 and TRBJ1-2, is GAGVSQSPSNKVTEKGKDVELRCDPISGHTALYWYRQSLGQGLEFLIYFQGNSAPDKSGLPSDRFSAERTGGSVSTLTIQRTQQEDSAVYLCASSPNYYGYTFGSGTRLTVV.

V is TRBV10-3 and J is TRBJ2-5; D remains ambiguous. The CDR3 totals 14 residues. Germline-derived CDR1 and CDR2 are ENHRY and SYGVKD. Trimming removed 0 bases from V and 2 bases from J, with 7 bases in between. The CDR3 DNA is TGTGCCATCAGTGAGTCTGGACGGCAAGAGACCCAGTACTTC. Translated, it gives CAISESGRQETQYF.

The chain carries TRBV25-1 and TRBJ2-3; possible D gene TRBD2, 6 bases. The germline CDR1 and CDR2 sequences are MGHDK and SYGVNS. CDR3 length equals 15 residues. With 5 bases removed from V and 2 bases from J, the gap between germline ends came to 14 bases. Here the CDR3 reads CASSRTSGFTDTQYF. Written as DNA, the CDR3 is TGTGCCAGCAGTCGGACCAGCGGGTTCACAGATACGCAGTATTTT.

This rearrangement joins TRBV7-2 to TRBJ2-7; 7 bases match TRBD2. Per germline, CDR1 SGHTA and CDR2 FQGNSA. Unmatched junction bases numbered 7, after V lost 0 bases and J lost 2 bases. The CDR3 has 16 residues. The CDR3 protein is CASSLALRGVTYEQYF. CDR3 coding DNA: TGTGCCAGCAGCTTAGCGCTACGGGGGGTAACCTACGAGCAGTACTTC.

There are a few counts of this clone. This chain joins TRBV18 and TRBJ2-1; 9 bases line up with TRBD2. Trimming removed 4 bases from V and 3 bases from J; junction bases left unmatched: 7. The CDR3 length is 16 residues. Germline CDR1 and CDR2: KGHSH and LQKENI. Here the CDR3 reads CASSQPGTSSYNEQFF. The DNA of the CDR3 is TGTGCCAGCTCACAACCCGGGACTAGCAGCTACAATGAGCAGTTCTTC.